Below, 19 T cell receptor beta chains from the same sample are listed, as sequenced in a study of T-cell reconstitution after alpha-beta-depleted transplantation in children. Preparing the TCRbeta library involved the use of unique molecular identifiers. TCRdb reanalysed the PCR reads using MiXCR and keeps one entry per CDR3 protein. Here the sample spans around 200,000 distinct CDR3 sequences, about 15% being singletons. Sequences were derived from PBMCs, mostly from graft donor cells, sampled 360 days after TCRalphabeta/CD19-depleted stem cell transplant. Receptors originate from a male patient between 2 and 15 years old who had a stem cell transplant for acute lymphoblastic leukemia, so the T cells may come from the graft donor.

This chain links TRBV3-1 with TRBJ2-5; D uncertain. V lost 6 bases, J lost 1 base, and 18 bases lay in between. The germline gives CDR1 LGHDT, CDR2 YNNKEL (reference sequence). The CDR3 consists of 16 residues. The CDR3 DNA is TGTGCCAGCAGTCAGAGTTATCGGACGGCCCAAGAGACCCAGTACTTC. It translates to CASSQSYRTAQETQYF.

V usage is TRBV19 and J usage is TRBJ1-5; 8 nucleotides agree with TRBD1. J gave up 4 bases and V 6 bases, and 5 bases lay outside the gene matches. The CDR3 totals 14 residues. From germline, CDR1 is LNHDA and CDR2 SQIVND (reference sequence). The CDR3 spells CASRADRGNQPQHF. DNA of the CDR3: TGTGCCAGTAGGGCCGACAGGGGAAATCAGCCCCAGCATTTT.

The V gene is TRBV3-1, the J gene TRBJ2-1; 8 bases map to TRBD1. CDR3 length: 15 amino acids. CDR1 is LGHDT and CDR2 is YNNKEL in the germline V gene (reference sequence). Trimming took 4 bases from V and 6 from J; bases not matched to a gene: 8. The CDR3 coding sequence is TGTGCCAGCAGCCGCGGACAGGGTTTGTCCAATGAGCAGTTCTTC. This translates into CASSRGQGLSNEQFF.

V gene TRBV5-6 combines with J gene TRBJ2-1; 14 bases are shared with TRBD2. V gave up 0 bases and J gave up 5 bases; unmatched junction bases: 1. The CDR3 consists of 16 residues. Germline assignment: CDR1 SGHDT and CDR2 YYEEEE. The CDR3 nucleotides read TGTGCCAGCAGCTTGGGGGGACTAGCGGGGGACAATGAGCAGTTCTTC. This translates into CASSLGGLAGDNEQFF.

The rearrangement joins TRBV24-1 to TRBJ2-3; D unresolved. Trimming removed 9 bases from V and 4 bases from J, with 25 bases in between. Germline-derived CDR1 and CDR2 are KGHDR and SFDVKD. This CDR3 comprises 17 residues. CDR3 sequence (DNA): TGTGCCACCTCTCCCGGGTCGAGGCCCCCGTCGGCAGATACGCAGTATTTT. Amino acids: CATSPGSRPPSADTQYF.

The table lists this clonotype with a few counts. The V gene is TRBV5-6, the J gene TRBJ2-2; no clear D gene. Trimming took off 3 bases at V and 3 bases at J, with 9 bases between the two ends. The CDR3 covers 14 residues. Germline V gives CDR1 SGHDT, CDR2 YYEEEE. Written as DNA, the CDR3 is TGTGCCAGCAGCTATAGCATCTACACCGGGGAGCTGTTTTTT. This encodes CASSYSIYTGELFF.

This clonotype was observed at least ten times. V usage is TRBV5-1 and J usage is TRBJ1-4; 7 nucleotides align to TRBD1. J lost 7 bases, V lost 0 bases, and 9 bases had no gene match. The CDR3 is 16 amino acids. Germline V gene lookup returns CDR1 SGHRS and CDR2 YFSETQ. Here the CDR3 reads CASSLDETGWSEKLFF. The CDR3, as DNA: TGCGCCAGCAGCTTGGATGAGACAGGGTGGAGTGAAAAACTGTTTTTT. Combining the CDR3 with reference TRBV5-1 and TRBJ1-4 gives the whole variable domain KAGVTQTPRYLIKTRGQQVTLSCSPISGHRSVSWYQQTPGQGLQFLFEYFSETQRNKGNFPGRFSGRQFSNSRSEMNVSTLELGDSALYLCASSLDETGWSEKLFFGSGTQLSVL.

The V and J genes are TRBV6-6 and TRBJ2-7; D tentatively fits TRBD1 or TRBD2 (5 bases each). V lost 2 bases and J 3 bases, leaving 8 bases between the germline ends. Germline CDR1 is MNHNY and CDR2 is SVGAGI (reference sequence). This CDR3 comprises 13 residues. The CDR3 DNA reads as TGTGCCAGCAGTTACCGGGACGGCTACGAGCAGTACTTC. Residues: CASSYRDGYEQYF.

The genes are TRBV5-1 and TRBJ1-1; no clear D gene. CDR1 is SGHRS, CDR2 YFSETQ, per germline. Between the trimmed V and J ends, which lost 4 bases and 5 bases, there was a span of 12 bases. The CDR3 contains 13 residues. The CDR3 coding sequence is TGCGCCAGCAGCGTCGACATCTTGACTGAAGCTTTCTTT. Translation gives CASSVDILTEAFF.

The sample holds many counts of this clonotype. The chain joins TRBV10-3 to TRBJ1-6, with D maybe TRBD1 (6 bases). The CDR3 covers 18 residues. Germline CDR1 is ENHRY and CDR2 is SYGVKD. The V and J ends lost 4 bases and 4 bases respectively, with 20 bases between them. The DNA of the CDR3 is TGTGCCATCAGTGTAGACAGGCTCCGAGGATCATATAATTCACCCCTCCACTTT. This translates into CAISVDRLRGSYNSPLHF.

DNA for the CDR3: TGCGCCAGCGGTACAGGAAAAAACATTCAGTACTTC. Protein product: CASGTGKNIQYF. This sequence joins TRBV10-2 and TRBJ2-4, with D possibly being TRBD1 (5 bases). The CDR3 length is 12 residues. Deletions cut 8 bases from V and 4 bases from J, with 9 bases between. CDR1 and CDR2 (germline): WSHSY, SAAADI.

This clonotype was found a few times. V and J are TRBV2 and TRBJ1-5; 10 bases are shared with TRBD1. V was clipped by 5 bases and J by 5 bases; unmatched bases: 6. This CDR3 contains 15 residues. CDR1 SNHLY and CDR2 FYNNEI come from the germline V gene. The CDR3 loop is CASSRDRGRDQPQHF. The DNA for the CDR3 is TGTGCCAGCAGTCGGGACAGGGGACGAGATCAGCCCCAGCATTTT.

This clonotype has more than one count but fewer than ten. The CDR3 here is CATSRDDRATYEQYF. The CDR3, as DNA: TGTGCCACCAGCAGAGACGACAGGGCCACCTACGAGCAGTACTTC. The chain links TRBV15 to TRBJ2-7; 7 bases are shared with TRBD1. This CDR3 contains 15 residues. With 0 bases clipped from V and 2 bases from J, the junction kept 4 bases outside the gene matches. CDR1 is LNHNV, CDR2 YYDKDF, per germline (reference sequence).

The chain combines TRBV5-5 with TRBJ2-3; D is possibly TRBD1 (5 bases). V gave up 1 base and J gave up 2 bases, with 14 bases separating them. The CDR3 contains 16 residues. The germline gives CDR1 SGHKS, CDR2 YYEKEE (reference sequence). Here the CDR3 reads CASSLWGDPSTDTQYF. The CDR3 DNA sequence: TGTGCCAGCAGCTTGTGGGGCGACCCTTCCACAGATACGCAGTATTTT.

The table lists this clonotype with a few counts. The V call is TRBV25-1, the J call TRBJ2-5; D unclear. V was clipped by 2 bases and J by 5 bases, with 3 bases between them. CDR3 length: 11 amino acids. Per germline, CDR1 MGHDK and CDR2 SYGVNS. The CDR3 DNA is TGTGCCAGCAGTGAACACGAGACCCAGTACTTC. It is translated as CASSEHETQYF.

The gene calls are TRBV4-1 and TRBJ2-3; 7 bases are shared with TRBD1. The CDR3 has 15 residues. Germline CDR1 reads MGHRA; CDR2 reads YSYEKL. The ends lost 0 bases at V and 4 bases at J; junction bases unmatched: 4. CDR3 nucleotide sequence: TGCGCCAGCAGCCAAGAGGGTACAGGGGCAGATACGCAGTATTTT. Protein: CASSQEGTGADTQYF.

In this sample, this clonotype turned up many times. V and J are TRBV6-1 and TRBJ2-1; a weak D match, TRBD1 (6 bases). Germline values: CDR1 MNHNS, CDR2 SASEGT. The CDR3 consists of 13 residues. V shed 9 bases and J shed 10 bases, with 19 bases lying between them. The CDR3 DNA reads TGTGCCAGTTACGCTCCTTCCGGGACAGAGCAGTTCTTC. Protein: CASYAPSGTEQFF.

This clonotype appeared a few times. This chain links TRBV10-3 with TRBJ2-1; 7 bases are a match to TRBD2. The CDR3 consists of 16 residues. After removal of 6 bases from V and 0 bases from J, the junction contained 8 bases not matched to a gene. Germline-derived CDR1 and CDR2 are ENHRY and SYGVKD. CDR3 bases: TGTGCCATCAGCGAGAGTAGCGGGTCCTCCTACAATGAGCAGTTCTTC. This encodes CAISESSGSSYNEQFF.

This chain uses TRBV7-9 with TRBJ2-1, with TRBD2 matching 7 bases. Trimming cost V 5 bases and J 2 bases; bases outside gene matches: 12. CDR3 size: 17 residues. CDR1 SEHNR and CDR2 FQNEAQ come from the germline V gene (reference sequence). This CDR3 is CASSIIWGEGAYNEQFF. The CDR3 DNA follows: TGTGCCAGCAGCATTATCTGGGGGGAGGGTGCCTACAATGAGCAGTTCTTC. The full variable domain, rest sourced from reference TRBV7-9 and TRBJ2-1, is DTGVSQNPRHKITKRGQNVTFRCDPISEHNRLYWYRQTLGQGPEFLTYFQNEAQLEKSRLLSDRFSAERPKGSFSTLEIQRTEQGDSAMYLCASSIIWGEGAYNEQFFGPGTRLTVL.